One sample yielded the 21 T cell receptor beta chains listed below, sequenced in a study of graft-versus-host responses after intestinal transplantation. No antigens are known for them. Profiled with immunoSEQ multiplex PCR; TCRdb holds only in-frame clones, not every one. The data hold tens of thousands of clones, with almost 95% observed a single time. Here the sequenced sample was unstimulated CD4+ T cells sorted from spleen or lymph node cells, taken before transplant. The receptors originated from a human donor who was the organ donor for an intestinal transplant.

The V call is TRBV19, the J call TRBJ1-6; TRBD1 is a possible D gene (5 bases). The CDR3 covers 16 residues. Between the trimmed V and J ends, which lost 3 bases and 6 bases, there was a span of 15 bases. Germline CDR1 reads LNHDA; CDR2 reads SQIVND (reference sequence). CDR3: CASSIHVGPPNSPLHF. In DNA, the CDR3 is TGTGCCAGTAGTATTCATGTGGGGCCGCCTAATTCACCCCTCCACTTT.

The chain joins TRBV6-5 to TRBJ2-4; TRBD1 agrees at 7 bases. Germline V gene lookup returns CDR1 MNHEY and CDR2 SVGAGI. V trimming: 5 bases; J trimming: 5 bases; junction bases outside the gene matches: 0. The CDR3 has 12 amino acids. The CDR3 region is CASSDRENIQYF. In DNA, the CDR3 is TGTGCCAGCAGTGACAGGGAAAACATTCAGTACTTC.

For the CDR3, the DNA is TGCGCCAGCAGCCAAGTTCTGACTAGCGGGACTTTCTACAATGAGCAGTTCTTC. Amino acids: CASSQVLTSGTFYNEQFF. The chain links TRBV4-1 to TRBJ2-1; TRBD2 matches at 11 bases. J was trimmed by 3 bases and V by 1 base; bases with no gene match: 8. Looked up from germline, CDR1 is MGHRA and CDR2 is YSYEKL. The CDR3 has 18 amino acids.

The J gene is TRBJ1-6, the V gene TRBV9, with D tentatively TRBD1 (6 bases). The V gene lost 3 bases and the J gene lost 8 bases, with 12 bases spanning the gap. Per the germline V gene, CDR1 is SGDLS and CDR2 is YYNGEE. The CDR3 runs to 14 residues. CDR3 in DNA: TGTGCCAGCAGCGCGGGACACCTGGATTCACCCCTCCACTTT. Encoded protein: CASSAGHLDSPLHF.

This chain connects TRBV14 to TRBJ2-5, with D perhaps matching TRBD2 (5 bases). CDR3 length: 15 residues. CDR1 is SGHDN and CDR2 is FVKESK in the germline V gene. The V and J ends lost 1 base and 2 bases respectively, with 11 bases between them. CDR3 sequence reads: CASSQGPPGQETQYF. The CDR3 DNA follows: TGTGCCAGCAGCCAAGGGCCCCCGGGGCAAGAGACCCAGTACTTC.

The genes are TRBV6-5 and TRBJ2-7; maybe TRBD2 (6 bases). CDR3 length: 15 residues. The V end was cut by 6 bases, the J end by 4 bases, with 19 bases between. Germline lookup yields CDR1 MNHEY and CDR2 SVGAGI. CDR3 bases: TGTGCCAGCAGACCCCGGGGTTCCCGGGGGTACGAGCAGTACTTC. It yields the protein CASRPRGSRGYEQYF.

V gene TRBV4-3 combines with J gene TRBJ1-2; D is unresolved. This CDR3 contains 15 residues. Germline V gene lookup returns CDR1 LGHNA and CDR2 YSLEER. Deletions cut 0 bases from V and 4 bases from J, with 12 bases between. The CDR3, as DNA: TGCGCCAGCAGCCAAGATGAGTGGGCCCCCTATGGCTACACCTTC. It encodes CASSQDEWAPYGYTF.

The V call is TRBV7-3, the J call TRBJ1-1; no definite D call. V lost 1 base to trimming and J lost 2 bases, with 5 bases between them. This CDR3 spans 13 amino acids. The germline gives CDR1 SGHTA, CDR2 FQGTGA. The CDR3 DNA sequence: TGTGCCAGCAGCTTAAATGGTAACACTGAAGCTTTCTTT. Its translation is CASSLNGNTEAFF.

The chain carries TRBV6-1 and TRBJ1-2; the D is unclear. Deletions cut 6 bases from V and 1 base from J, with 9 bases between. The CDR3 is 13 amino acids. In germline, CDR1 is MNHNS, CDR2 SASEGT. The CDR3 region has the DNA TGTGCCAGCAGAGAAAAATATAACTATGGCTACACCTTC. Translated: CASREKYNYGYTF.

The V call is TRBV6-5, the J call TRBJ1-2; D is possibly TRBD1 (5 bases). This CDR3 comprises 14 residues. V lost 6 bases and J lost 8, with 19 bases in between. CDR1 and CDR2 (germline): MNHEY, SVGAGI. CDR3 residues: CASRSPGQVPGYTF. The DNA of the CDR3 is TGTGCCAGCAGATCTCCCGGACAAGTTCCAGGCTACACCTTC.

The J gene is TRBJ2-7, the V gene TRBV12-2; the table assigns TRBD1, which was not confirmed against the DNA. TRBV12-2 is described as a pseudogene. The CDR3 has 16 residues. CDR3 DNA: TGTGCAAGTCGCTTATCGGACACCGATCTGCTCTACGAGCAGTACTTC. It specifies CASRLSDTDLLYEQYF.

The chain recombines TRBV15 with TRBJ2-6; D might be TRBD1 (6 bases). CDR1 LNHNV and CDR2 YYDKDF come from the germline V gene (reference sequence). This CDR3 comprises 16 residues. Trimming took off 0 bases at V and 2 bases at J, with 8 bases between the two ends. CDR3 sequence (DNA): TGTGCCACCAGCAGAGATAACAGGGCTGGGGCCAACGTCCTGACTTTC. It translates to CATSRDNRAGANVLTF.

J is TRBJ1-2 and V is TRBV5-4; tentative D call: TRBD1 (6 bases). Germline V gene sequence: CDR1 SGHNT, CDR2 YYREEE (reference sequence). The CDR3 extends over 14 amino acids. Trimming removed 0 bases at V and 4 bases at J, with 10 bases between. CDR3 sequence: CASSLAGTLYGYTF. The CDR3 bases are TGTGCCAGCAGCTTGGCCGGGACACTCTATGGCTACACCTTC.

The chain carries TRBV21-1 and TRBJ2-7; the DNA was not used to check the table's D call, TRBD2. TRBV21-1 is flagged as a pseudogene. CDR3 size: 14 residues. The DNA of the CDR3 is TGTGCCCTTTACTCAGCCCCCCCGGGGTACGAGCAGTACTTC. Translation: CALYSAPPGYEQYF.

The chain has TRBV4-2 and TRBJ2-5, with D unclear. Judging by the DNA end, TRBJ2-7 fits better; the J call may be wrong. The CDR3 is 15 residues long. CDR1 is LGHNA, CDR2 YNFKEQ, per germline. CDR3 sequence reads: CASSQDRVSSYEQYF. The CDR3 DNA reads TGTGCCAGCAGCCAAGACCGTGTGAGCTCCTACGAGCAGTACTTC.

This chain joins TRBV9 and TRBJ2-7; D may match TRBD1 or TRBD2 (5 bases each). This CDR3 has 15 amino acids. Per the germline V gene, CDR1 is SGDLS and CDR2 is YYNGEE. The germline V and J ends were trimmed by 4 bases and 2 bases, with 16 bases remaining between them. The CDR3 nucleotides read TGTGCCAGCAGCCCAACCGGGACCCCAACCTACGAGCAGTACTTC. It is translated as CASSPTGTPTYEQYF.

The chain is built from TRBV5-4 and TRBJ2-7; D may be TRBD1 (6 bases). V lost 0 bases to trimming and J lost 5 bases, with 21 bases between them. In germline, CDR1 is SGHNT, CDR2 YYREEE (reference sequence). This CDR3 spans 17 amino acids. CDR3 sequence (DNA): TGTGCCAGCAGCTTGGGGGGGCGCGGGTCTTTCGTCCACGAGCAGTACTTC. Encoded protein: CASSLGGRGSFVHEQYF.

The chain combines TRBV5-6 with TRBJ2-1; possible D gene TRBD1, 6 bases. This CDR3 is built from 16 residues. The V gene's germline CDR1 is SGHDT and CDR2 YYEEEE. Between the trimmed V and J ends, which lost 4 bases and 4 bases, there was a span of 18 bases. The CDR3 region has the DNA TGTGCCAGCAGCCTTTTGGACAGAAAGCCGTACAATGAGCAGTTCTTC. Translation gives CASSLLDRKPYNEQFF.

V usage is TRBV5-6 and J usage is TRBJ1-6, with 11 positions matching TRBD1. CDR1 and CDR2 from the germline V gene are SGHDT and YYEEEE. CDR3 size: 18 residues. Trimming cost V 1 base and J 2 bases; bases outside gene matches: 5. The CDR3 DNA reads as TGTGCCAGCAGCTTGAGGACAGGGGGCCAGGCCTATAATTCACCCCTCCACTTT. The encoded protein is CASSLRTGGQAYNSPLHF.

This chain uses TRBV13 with TRBJ1-5, with 11 bases matching TRBD1. The CDR3 is 14 residues long. Germline CDR1 is PRHDT and CDR2 is FYEKMQ (reference sequence). V lost 3 bases and J lost 6; bases outside the gene matches: 1. This chain's CDR3 is CASSLGQGGQPQHF. The CDR3 region has the DNA TGTGCCAGCAGCTTGGGACAGGGGGGTCAGCCCCAGCATTTT.

J is TRBJ2-3 and V is TRBV7-2; the D is unclear. CDR3 length equals 14 residues. V was cut by 5 bases and J by 0 bases, with 9 bases left in between. The V gene's germline CDR1 is SGHTA and CDR2 FQGNSA. CDR3 region: CASSRTPSTDTQYF. The CDR3 DNA sequence: TGTGCCAGCAGCCGAACTCCTAGCACAGATACGCAGTATTTT.